This is a list of T cell receptor beta chains from one sample in a study of blood T cell repertoires in COVID-19. Profiled with immunoSEQ multiplex PCR; TCRdb holds only in-frame clones, not every one. This table has about 310,000 clones, about 85% appearing once. The sequenced material came from PBMCs or T cells enriched from blood (not recorded which). The source of these receptors is a woman in her thirties who had been exposed to COVID-19. Each CDR3 is given with its conserved first and last residue. A D gene is named only where the DNA matches it firmly. Size values are once, few and many counts, or a class for expanded clones, and some rows have none.

>-|TRBJ2-3|-|TRBV3-1/TRBV3-2
TGTGCCAGCAGCCAACAAACCTTAGCCGGAAGAGATACGCAGTATTTT
CASSQQTLAGRDTQYF
>-|TRBJ2-1|-|TRBV6-5
TGTGCCAGCAGTTTTAGCTATTCGGAGCAGTTCTTC
CASSFSYSEQFF
>-|TRBJ2-3|-|TRBV20-1
TGCAGTGCTAGAATCGTAGATACGCAGTATTTT
CSARIVDTQYF
>-|TRBJ1-5|-|TRBV28
TGTGCCAGCTCCCGTAGCAATCAGCCCCAGCATTTT
CASSRSNQPQHF
>-|TRBJ1-5|TRBD1|TRBV2
TGTGCCATCAACAGGGGGCCCAATCAGCCCCAGCATTTT
CAINRGPNQPQHF
>-|TRBJ1-2|TRBD1|TRBV10-2
TGCGCCAGCAGCGAAGGACAGGGGATAGGCTACACCTTC
CASSEGQGIGYTF
>-|TRBJ2-3|TRBD1|TRBV4-2
TGTGCCAGCAGCCAAGAAAGGGGGCGGGGCACAGATACGCAGTATTTT
CASSQERGRGTDTQYF
>-|TRBJ2-1|TRBD1|TRBV10-2
TGCGCCAGCAGTGAGGGGACAGGGGTGGGCTACAATGAGCAGTTCTTC
CASSEGTGVGYNEQFF
>-|TRBJ2-3|-|TRBV5-4
TGTGCCAGCAGCCTGAAGGGGGAAGATACGCAGTATTTT
CASSLKGEDTQYF
>-|TRBJ2-7|TRBD1|TRBV5-1
TGCGCCAGCAGCCCAGGGACAGGGGGCCTCGAGCAGTACTTC
CASSPGTGGLEQYF
>-|TRBJ1-2|TRBD1|TRBV25-1
TGTGCCAGCACAGACAGGGAAGAGTGGGGCTACACCTTC
CASTDREEWGYTF
>few|TRBJ2-3|TRBD1|TRBV19
TGTGCCAGTAGTTATAACAGGGGAGCAACAGATACGCAGTATTTT
CASSYNRGATDTQYF
>-|TRBJ1-1|TRBD1|TRBV30
TGTGCCTGGGGTCAGACAGGGTCCACTGAAGCTTTCTTT
CAWGQTGSTEAFF
>-|TRBJ2-1|-|TRBV11-3
TGTGCCAGCAGCCCAAACCCTAGAGGTGAGCAGTTCTTC
CASSPNPRGEQFF
>-|TRBJ1-3|TRBD1|TRBV18
TGTGCCAGCTCCGCCGCAGGGGGATCGGGAAACACCATATATTTT
CASSAAGGSGNTIYF